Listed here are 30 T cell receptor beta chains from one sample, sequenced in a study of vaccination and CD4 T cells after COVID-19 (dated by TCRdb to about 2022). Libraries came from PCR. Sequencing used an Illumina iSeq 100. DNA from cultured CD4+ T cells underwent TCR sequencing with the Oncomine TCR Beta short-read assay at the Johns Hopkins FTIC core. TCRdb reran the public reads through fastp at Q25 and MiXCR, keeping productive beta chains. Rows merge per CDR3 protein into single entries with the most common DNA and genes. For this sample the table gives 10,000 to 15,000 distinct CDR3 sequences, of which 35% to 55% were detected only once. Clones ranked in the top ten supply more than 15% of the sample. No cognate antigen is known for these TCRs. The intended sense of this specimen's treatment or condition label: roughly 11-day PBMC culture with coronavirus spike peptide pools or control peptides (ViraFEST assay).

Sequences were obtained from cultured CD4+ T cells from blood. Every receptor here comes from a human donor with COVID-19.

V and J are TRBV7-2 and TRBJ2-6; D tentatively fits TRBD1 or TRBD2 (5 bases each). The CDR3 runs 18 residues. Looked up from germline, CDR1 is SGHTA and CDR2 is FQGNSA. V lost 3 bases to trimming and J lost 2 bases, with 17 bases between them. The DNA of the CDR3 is TGTGCCAGCAGCTTTGCCTGGGGGAAGGGCGCTGGGGCCAACGTCCTGACTTTC. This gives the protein CASSFAWGKGAGANVLTF.

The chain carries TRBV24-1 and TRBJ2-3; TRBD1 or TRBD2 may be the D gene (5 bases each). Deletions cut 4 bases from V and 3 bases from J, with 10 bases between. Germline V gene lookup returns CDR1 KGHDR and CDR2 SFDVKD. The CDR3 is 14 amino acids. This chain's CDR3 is CATSDPGQTDTQYF. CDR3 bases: TGTGCCACCAGTGACCCGGGGCAAACAGATACGCAGTATTTT.

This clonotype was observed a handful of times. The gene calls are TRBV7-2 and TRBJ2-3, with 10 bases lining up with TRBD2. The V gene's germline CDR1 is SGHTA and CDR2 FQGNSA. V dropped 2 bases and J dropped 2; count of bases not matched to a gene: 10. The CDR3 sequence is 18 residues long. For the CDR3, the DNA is TGTGCCAGCAGCTTAAGTGGATCTAGCGGGGGATTCACAGATACGCAGTATTTT. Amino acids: CASSLSGSSGGFTDTQYF.

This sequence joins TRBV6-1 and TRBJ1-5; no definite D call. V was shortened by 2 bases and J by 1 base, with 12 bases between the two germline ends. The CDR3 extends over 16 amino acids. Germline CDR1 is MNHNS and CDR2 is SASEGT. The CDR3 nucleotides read TGTGCCAGCAGTGAAATTTTGGGTAGAAGCAATCAGCCCCAGCATTTT. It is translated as CASSEILGRSNQPQHF.

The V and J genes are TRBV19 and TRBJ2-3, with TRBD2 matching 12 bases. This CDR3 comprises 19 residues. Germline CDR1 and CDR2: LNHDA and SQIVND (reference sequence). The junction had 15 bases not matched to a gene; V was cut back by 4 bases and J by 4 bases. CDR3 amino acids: CASSTVPMGGLAGADTQYF. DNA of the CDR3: TGTGCCAGTAGTACGGTCCCGATGGGGGGACTAGCGGGCGCAGATACGCAGTATTTT.

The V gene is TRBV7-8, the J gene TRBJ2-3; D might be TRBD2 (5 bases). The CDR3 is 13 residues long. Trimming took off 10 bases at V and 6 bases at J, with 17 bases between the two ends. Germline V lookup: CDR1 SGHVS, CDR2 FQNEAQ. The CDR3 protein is CATGEVMADTQYF. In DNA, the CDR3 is TGTGCCACCGGGGAAGTAATGGCCGATACGCAGTATTTT.

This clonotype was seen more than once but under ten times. Written as DNA, the CDR3 is TGTGCCAGCAGCCAAAAGATATCCGGGGAGCTGTTTTTT. Its protein product is CASSQKISGELFF. This chain links TRBV7-2 with TRBJ2-2, with D hard to call. V was shortened by 5 bases and J by 6 bases, with 10 bases between the two germline ends. The germline gives CDR1 SGHTA, CDR2 FQGNSA. The CDR3 runs 13 residues.

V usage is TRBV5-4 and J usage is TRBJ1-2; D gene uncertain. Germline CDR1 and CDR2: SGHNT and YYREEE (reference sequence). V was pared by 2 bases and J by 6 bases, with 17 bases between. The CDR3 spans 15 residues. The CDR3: CASSFGSGIRDGYTF. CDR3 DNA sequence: TGTGCCAGCAGCTTCGGTAGCGGGATTCGGGATGGCTACACCTTC.

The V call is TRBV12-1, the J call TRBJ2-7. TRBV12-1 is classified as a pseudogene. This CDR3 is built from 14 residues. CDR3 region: CASSSKESHCEQYF. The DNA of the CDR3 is TGTGCCAGCAGCTCTAAGGAGTCTCATTGCGAGCAGTACTTC.

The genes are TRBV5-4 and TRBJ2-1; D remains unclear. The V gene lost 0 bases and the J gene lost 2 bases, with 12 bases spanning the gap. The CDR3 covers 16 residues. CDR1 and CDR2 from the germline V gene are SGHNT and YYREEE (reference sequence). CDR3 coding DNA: TGTGCCAGCAGCTTGGAAGCCTTTTCAGCCTACAATGAGCAGTTCTTC. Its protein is CASSLEAFSAYNEQFF.

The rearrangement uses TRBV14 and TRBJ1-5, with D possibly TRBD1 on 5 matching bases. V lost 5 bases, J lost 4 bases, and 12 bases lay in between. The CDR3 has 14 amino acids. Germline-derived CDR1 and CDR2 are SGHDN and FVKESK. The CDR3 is CASSERGRNQPQHF. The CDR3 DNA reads TGTGCCAGCAGCGAGAGGGGTAGGAATCAGCCCCAGCATTTT.

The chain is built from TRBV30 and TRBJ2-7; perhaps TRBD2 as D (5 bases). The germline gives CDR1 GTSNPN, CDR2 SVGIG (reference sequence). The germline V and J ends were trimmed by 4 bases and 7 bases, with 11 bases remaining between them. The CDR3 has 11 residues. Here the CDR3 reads CAWITGVEQYF. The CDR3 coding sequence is TGTGCCTGGATCACCGGGGTGGAGCAGTACTTC.

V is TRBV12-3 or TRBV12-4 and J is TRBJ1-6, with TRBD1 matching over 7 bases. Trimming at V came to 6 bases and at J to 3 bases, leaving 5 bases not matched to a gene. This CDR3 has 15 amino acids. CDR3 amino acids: CASSLTGNYNSPLHF. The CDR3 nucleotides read TGTGCCAGCAGCCTGACAGGGAACTATAATTCACCCCTCCACTTT.

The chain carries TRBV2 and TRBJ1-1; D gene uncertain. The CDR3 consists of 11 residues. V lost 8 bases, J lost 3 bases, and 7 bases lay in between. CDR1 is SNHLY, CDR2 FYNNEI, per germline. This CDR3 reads CASFWYTEAFF. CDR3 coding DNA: TGTGCCAGCTTTTGGTACACTGAAGCTTTCTTT.

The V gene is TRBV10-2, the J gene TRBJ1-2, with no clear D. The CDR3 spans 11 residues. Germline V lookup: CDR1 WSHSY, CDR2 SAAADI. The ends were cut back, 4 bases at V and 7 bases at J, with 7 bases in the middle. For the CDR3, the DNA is TGCGCCAGCAGTGCGGCAGGTGGCTACACCTTC. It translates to CASSAAGGYTF.

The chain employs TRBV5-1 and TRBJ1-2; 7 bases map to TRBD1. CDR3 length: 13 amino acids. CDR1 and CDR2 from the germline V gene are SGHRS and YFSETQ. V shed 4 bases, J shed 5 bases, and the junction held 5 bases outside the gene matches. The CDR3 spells CASSNQQGYGYTF. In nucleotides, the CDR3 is TGCGCCAGCAGCAACCAACAGGGGTATGGCTACACCTTC.

The DNA of the CDR3 is TGTGCCAGCAGTGACGTGGGTAACTATGGCTACACCTTC. This codes for CASSDVGNYGYTF. The rearrangement links TRBV2 to TRBJ1-2; D not resolved. Trimming stripped 3 bases from V and 1 base from J, with 6 bases between. Germline assignment: CDR1 SNHLY and CDR2 FYNNEI. This CDR3 comprises 13 residues.

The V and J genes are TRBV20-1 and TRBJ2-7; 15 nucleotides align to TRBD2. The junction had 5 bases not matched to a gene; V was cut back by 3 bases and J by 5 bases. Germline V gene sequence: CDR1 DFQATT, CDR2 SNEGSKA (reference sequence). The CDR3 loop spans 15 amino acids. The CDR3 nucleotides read TGCAGTGCTAGCGCCGGGACTAGCGGGGGGCACGAGCAGTACTTC. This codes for CSASAGTSGGHEQYF.

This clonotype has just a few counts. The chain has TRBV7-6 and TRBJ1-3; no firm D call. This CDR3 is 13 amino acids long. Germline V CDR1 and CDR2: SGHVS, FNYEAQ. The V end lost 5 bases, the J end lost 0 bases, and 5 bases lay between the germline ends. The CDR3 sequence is CASSQASGNTIYF. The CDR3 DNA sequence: TGTGCCAGCAGCCAAGCCTCTGGAAACACCATATATTTT.

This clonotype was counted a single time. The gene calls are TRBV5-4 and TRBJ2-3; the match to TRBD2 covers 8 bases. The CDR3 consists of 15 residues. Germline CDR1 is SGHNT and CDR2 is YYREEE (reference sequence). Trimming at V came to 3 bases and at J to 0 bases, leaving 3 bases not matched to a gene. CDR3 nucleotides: TGTGCCAGCAGCTGGACTAGCTCCAGCACAGATACGCAGTATTTT. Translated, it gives CASSWTSSSTDTQYF.

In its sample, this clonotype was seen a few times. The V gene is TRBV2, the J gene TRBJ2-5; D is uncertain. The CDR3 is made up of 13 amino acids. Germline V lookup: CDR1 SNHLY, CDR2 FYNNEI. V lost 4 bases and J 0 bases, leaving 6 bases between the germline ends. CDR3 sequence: CASSVGYQETQYF. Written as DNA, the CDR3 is TGTGCCAGCAGTGTAGGGTACCAAGAGACCCAGTACTTC.

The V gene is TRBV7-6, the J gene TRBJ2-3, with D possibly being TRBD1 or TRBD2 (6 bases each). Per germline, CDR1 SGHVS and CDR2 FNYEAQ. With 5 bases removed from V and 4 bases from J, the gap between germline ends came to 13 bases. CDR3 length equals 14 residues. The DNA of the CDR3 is TGTGCCAGCAGCCCACTGGGGGGCCCAGATACGCAGTATTTT. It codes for CASSPLGGPDTQYF.

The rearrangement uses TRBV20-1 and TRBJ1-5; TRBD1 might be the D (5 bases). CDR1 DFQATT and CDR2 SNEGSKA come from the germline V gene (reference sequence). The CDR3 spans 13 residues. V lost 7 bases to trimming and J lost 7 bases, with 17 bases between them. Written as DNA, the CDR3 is TGCAGTGTCCGGCAGGGAAAGTCCCAGCCCCAGCATTTT. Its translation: CSVRQGKSQPQHF.

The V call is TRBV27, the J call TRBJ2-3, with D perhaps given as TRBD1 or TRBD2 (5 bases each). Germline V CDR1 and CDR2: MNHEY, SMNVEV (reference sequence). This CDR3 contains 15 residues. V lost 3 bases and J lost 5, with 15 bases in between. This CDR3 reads CASSFSSRGGDTQYF. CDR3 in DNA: TGTGCCAGCAGTTTCTCCTCCCGGGGCGGAGATACGCAGTATTTT.

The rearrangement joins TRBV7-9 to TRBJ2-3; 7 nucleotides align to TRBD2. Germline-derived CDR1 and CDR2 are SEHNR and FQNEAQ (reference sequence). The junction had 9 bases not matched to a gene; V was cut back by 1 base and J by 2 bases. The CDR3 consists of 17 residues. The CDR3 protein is CASSLVEASGATDTQYF. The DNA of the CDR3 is TGTGCCAGCAGCTTAGTCGAGGCTAGCGGCGCCACAGATACGCAGTATTTT.

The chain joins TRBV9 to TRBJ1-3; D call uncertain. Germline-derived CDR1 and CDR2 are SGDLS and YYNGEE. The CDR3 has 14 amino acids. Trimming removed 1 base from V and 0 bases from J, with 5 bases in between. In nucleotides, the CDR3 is TGTGCCAGCAGCGTACGTCCCTCTGGAAACACCATATATTTT. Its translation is CASSVRPSGNTIYF. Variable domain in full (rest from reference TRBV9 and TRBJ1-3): DSGVTQTPKHLITATGQRVTLRCSPRSGDLSVYWYQQSLDQGLQFLIQYYNGEERAKGNILERFSAQQFPDLHSELNLSSLELGDSALYFCASSVRPSGNTIYFGEGSWLTVV.

The CDR3: CASRDRANTIYF. CDR3 DNA sequence: TGTGCCAGCCGGGACCGGGCCAACACCATATATTTT. The V and J genes are TRBV6-1 and TRBJ1-3; a possible D gene is TRBD1 (5 bases). This CDR3 region has 12 residues. Germline CDR1 reads MNHNS; CDR2 reads SASEGT. The germline V and J ends were trimmed by 8 bases and 7 bases, with 12 bases remaining between them.

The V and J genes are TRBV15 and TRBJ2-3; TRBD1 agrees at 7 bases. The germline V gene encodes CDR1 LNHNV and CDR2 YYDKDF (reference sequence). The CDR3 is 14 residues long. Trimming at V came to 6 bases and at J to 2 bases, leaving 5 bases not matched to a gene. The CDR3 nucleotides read TGTGCCACCAGTCAGGGGGAAAACACAGATACGCAGTATTTT. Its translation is CATSQGENTDTQYF.

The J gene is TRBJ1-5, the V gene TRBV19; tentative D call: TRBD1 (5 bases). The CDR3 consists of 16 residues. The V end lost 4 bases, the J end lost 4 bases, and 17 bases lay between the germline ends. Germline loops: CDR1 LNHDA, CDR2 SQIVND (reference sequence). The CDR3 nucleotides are TGTGCCAGTAGTACCGGGACCCCAAAGGGGAATCAGCCCCAGCATTTT. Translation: CASSTGTPKGNQPQHF.

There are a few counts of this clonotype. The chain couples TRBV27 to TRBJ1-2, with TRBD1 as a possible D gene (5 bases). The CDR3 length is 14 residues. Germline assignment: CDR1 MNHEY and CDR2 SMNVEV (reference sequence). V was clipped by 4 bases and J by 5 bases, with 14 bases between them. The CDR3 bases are TGTGCCAGCAGTTACCAGGGAAAGAAATATGGCTACACCTTC. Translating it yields CASSYQGKKYGYTF.